Listed here are 4 T cell receptor beta chains from one sample, sequenced in a study of T cell changes during pregnancy in multiple sclerosis. Repertoires were generated with immunoSEQ multiplex PCR, while TCRdb's copy carries only in-frame clones and drops some. The table records approximately 36,000 clones, 85% to 95% of them present only once. Sequenced material: CD4+ T cells from peripheral blood mononuclear cells, taken in the first trimester of pregnancy. These receptor sequences come from a female donor with multiple sclerosis, enrolled in a pregnancy study.

This chain connects TRBV13 to TRBJ2-4, with 15 bases identical to TRBD2. Germline CDR1 reads PRHDT; CDR2 reads FYEKMQ (reference sequence). This CDR3 is built from 18 residues. The V segment lost 5 bases and the J segment 1 base; nucleotides outside the gene matches: 6. CDR3 protein: CASSPRTSGREAKNIQYF. In nucleotides, the CDR3 is TGTGCCAGCAGCCCCCGGACTAGCGGGAGGGAGGCCAAAAACATTCAGTACTTC.

Concerning this clone: The sample holds other DNA sequences that translate to the same CDR3. The chain carries TRBV5-1 and TRBJ2-3, with D unclear. Germline CDR1 reads SGHRS; CDR2 reads YFSETQ. CDR3 length: 14 residues. Trimming pared 0 bases from V and 1 base from J, leaving 6 bases between. This CDR3 reads CASSLGGGTDTQYF. As DNA, the CDR3 is TGCGCCAGCAGCTTGGGAGGCGGCACAGATACGCAGTATTTT.

Here the CDR3 reads CASSEWDRGSQETQYF. DNA of the CDR3: TGTGCCAGCAGTGAATGGGACAGGGGGTCGCAAGAGACCCAGTACTTC. This chain joins TRBV6-1 and TRBJ2-5, with 11 bases aligning to TRBD1. V shed 2 bases and J 2 bases; nucleotides not matched to a gene: 4. Germline CDR1 MNHNS, CDR2 SASEGT. The CDR3 has 16 residues.

V is TRBV12-5 and J is TRBJ2-2; a possible D gene is TRBD2 (7 bases). This CDR3 contains 17 residues. Trimming cost V 8 bases and J 6 bases, with 25 bases left between them. Germline CDR1 and CDR2: LGHNT and FRNRAP. The CDR3, as DNA: TGTGCTAGTAGTAGGGGACTTACGGGGGGCGAGGCCGGGGAGCTGTTTTTT. Protein product: CASSRGLTGGEAGELFF.